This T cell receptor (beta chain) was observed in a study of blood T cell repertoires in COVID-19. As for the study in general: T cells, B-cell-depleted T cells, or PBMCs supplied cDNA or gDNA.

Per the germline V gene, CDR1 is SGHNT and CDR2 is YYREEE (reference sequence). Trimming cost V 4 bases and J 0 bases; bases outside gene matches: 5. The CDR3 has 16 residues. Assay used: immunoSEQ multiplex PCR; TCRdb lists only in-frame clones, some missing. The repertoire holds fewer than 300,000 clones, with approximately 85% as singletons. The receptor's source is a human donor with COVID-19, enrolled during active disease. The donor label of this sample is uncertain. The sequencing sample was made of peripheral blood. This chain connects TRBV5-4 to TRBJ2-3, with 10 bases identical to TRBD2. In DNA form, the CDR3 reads TGTGCCAGCAGCAAGGGACTAGCGTTTAGCACAGATACGCAGTATTTT. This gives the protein CASSKGLAFSTDTQYF.